Below, 5 T cell receptor beta chains from the same sample are listed, as sequenced in a study of T cell responses to AZD1222 COVID-19 vaccine. Sequencing was performed with immunoSEQ multiplex PCR; in TCRdb, only in-frame clones are kept and a portion is missing. The sample records 85,000 to 130,000 clones, roughly nine tenths being singletons. This specimen was peripheral blood, taken 28 days after the second dose of the MenACWY control vaccine. The receptors were sampled from an adult who received the MenACWY meningococcal vaccine as a control.

The chain uses TRBV28 and TRBJ1-5; D is uncertain. Germline CDR1 is MDHEN and CDR2 is SYDVKM. This CDR3 has 14 amino acids. V shed 6 bases and J shed 3 bases, with 12 bases lying between them. This CDR3 is CASRSTLPNQPQHF. The CDR3 DNA sequence: TGTGCCAGCAGGTCCACCTTACCCAATCAGCCCCAGCATTTT.

This chain uses TRBV7-2 with TRBJ1-2, with D possibly TRBD1 on 5 matching bases. Germline V gene lookup returns CDR1 SGHTA and CDR2 FQGNSA. This CDR3 spans 13 amino acids. Trimming took 3 bases from V and 6 from J, leaving 11 bases between them. CDR3 DNA sequence: TGTGCCAGCAGCTTGCGCTGGGACGATGGCTACACCTTC. It yields the protein CASSLRWDDGYTF. Full variable domain (outside the CDR3, taken from reference TRBV7-2 and TRBJ1-2): GAGVSQSPSNKVTEKGKDVELRCDPISGHTALYWYRQSLGQGLEFLIYFQGNSAPDKSGLPSDRFSAERTGGSVSTLTIQRTQQEDSAVYLCASSLRWDDGYTFGSGTRLTVV.

J is TRBJ2-5 and V is TRBV5-6; tentative D call: TRBD1 (6 bases). CDR1 and CDR2 from the germline V gene are SGHDT and YYEEEE. The V end lost 4 bases, the J end lost 1 base, and 11 bases lay between the germline ends. This CDR3 contains 14 residues. For the CDR3, the DNA is TGTGCCAGCAGCCTAGTACAGGGCCAAGAGACCCAGTACTTC. It is translated as CASSLVQGQETQYF.

The J gene is TRBJ2-7, the V gene TRBV5-1; 10 bases align to TRBD2. Germline V gene sequence: CDR1 SGHRS, CDR2 YFSETQ. Trimming took 4 bases from V and 3 from J; bases not matched to a gene: 16. The CDR3 consists of 18 residues. CDR3 sequence (DNA): TGCGCCAGCAGCCGAGGGATCCTTAGCGGGGGGACCTACTACGAGCAGTACTTC. This gives the protein CASSRGILSGGTYYEQYF. The entire variable domain, with the rest obtained from reference TRBV5-1 and TRBJ2-7, is as follows: KAGVTQTPRYLIKTRGQQVTLSCSPISGHRSVSWYQQTPGQGLQFLFEYFSETQRNKGNFPGRFSGRQFSNSRSEMNVSTLELGDSALYLCASSRGILSGGTYYEQYFGPGTRLTVT.

The J gene is TRBJ2-7, the V gene TRBV28; 11 positions agree with TRBD1. The CDR3 loop spans 16 amino acids. J was trimmed by 0 bases and V by 4 bases; bases with no gene match: 5. The V gene's germline CDR1 is MDHEN and CDR2 SYDVKM. As DNA, the CDR3 is TGTGCCAGCAGTTCCTTTGGGACAGGGGGCTCCTACGAGCAGTACTTC. As protein: CASSSFGTGGSYEQYF.